The 3 T cell receptor beta chains reported below all come from one sample, sequenced in a study of T cell responses to AZD1222 COVID-19 vaccine. Clones were read by immunoSEQ multiplex PCR, and TCRdb kept only the in-frame ones, dropping some. The table shows about 160,000 clones, with 85% to 90% occurring only once. The material sequenced was peripheral blood, taken on day 0 of AZD1222 vaccination. These receptors came from an adult in good health.

The chain combines TRBV7-2 with TRBJ2-5; D uncertain. The CDR3 is made up of 13 amino acids. Deletions cut 5 bases from V and 5 bases from J, with 12 bases between. Germline CDR1 reads SGHTA; CDR2 reads FQGNSA. Here the CDR3 DNA reads TGTGCCAGCAGCCGTGGGTCGAGGGAGACCCAGTACTTC. It yields the protein CASSRGSRETQYF.

V is TRBV19 and J is TRBJ2-5; TRBD1 agrees at 9 bases. This CDR3 region has 15 residues. CDR1 LNHDA and CDR2 SQIVND come from the germline V gene (reference sequence). Trimming removed 2 bases from V and 5 bases from J; junction bases left unmatched: 6. CDR3 region: CASSIPGQGKETQYF. For the CDR3, the DNA is TGTGCCAGTAGTATACCGGGACAGGGAAAGGAGACCCAGTACTTC.

The genes are TRBV9 and TRBJ1-3; 9 nucleotides match TRBD1. The CDR3 is 18 amino acids. Trimming at V came to 0 bases and at J to 0 bases, leaving 7 bases not matched to a gene. Germline CDR1 SGDLS, CDR2 YYNGEE. The CDR3 reads CASSVAQGAKGSGNTIYF. In DNA form, the CDR3 reads TGTGCCAGCAGCGTAGCACAGGGGGCCAAGGGCTCTGGAAACACCATATATTTT.